This T cell receptor (beta chain) was profiled in a study of blood T cell repertoires in COVID-19. Across the whole study: Spain, Italy and the United States supplied samples that represented acute and convalescent COVID-19. The cDNA or gDNA used as material had been derived from T cells, B-cell-depleted T cells, or PBMCs.

Per the study methods: Reference gene primer amplification gave estimated nucleated cell counts. The protocol was immunoSEQ multiplex PCR, while the TCRdb copy is restricted to in-frame clones and leaves out a portion. V and J calls and clone size are those listed in that table; D and trimming were worked out from the DNA. The table includes about 190,000 clones, roughly 82% detected once. V gave up 1 base and J gave up 6 bases; unmatched junction bases: 8. CDR3 length: 16 residues. Germline V gene sequence: CDR1 LGHDT, CDR2 YNNKEL (reference sequence). Followed over time, Seattle patients had been enrolled while infection was active.

The sample comprised peripheral blood. The gene calls are TRBV3-1 (or the pseudogene TRBV3-2) and TRBJ2-1; 8 bases map to TRBD2. The TCR sequence derives from an older woman with COVID-19, enrolled during active disease. The CDR3 DNA sequence: TGTGCCAGCAGCCAAGTTGTGGGACTAGATGCCAATGAGCAGTTCTTC. Translation gives CASSQVVGLDANEQFF.